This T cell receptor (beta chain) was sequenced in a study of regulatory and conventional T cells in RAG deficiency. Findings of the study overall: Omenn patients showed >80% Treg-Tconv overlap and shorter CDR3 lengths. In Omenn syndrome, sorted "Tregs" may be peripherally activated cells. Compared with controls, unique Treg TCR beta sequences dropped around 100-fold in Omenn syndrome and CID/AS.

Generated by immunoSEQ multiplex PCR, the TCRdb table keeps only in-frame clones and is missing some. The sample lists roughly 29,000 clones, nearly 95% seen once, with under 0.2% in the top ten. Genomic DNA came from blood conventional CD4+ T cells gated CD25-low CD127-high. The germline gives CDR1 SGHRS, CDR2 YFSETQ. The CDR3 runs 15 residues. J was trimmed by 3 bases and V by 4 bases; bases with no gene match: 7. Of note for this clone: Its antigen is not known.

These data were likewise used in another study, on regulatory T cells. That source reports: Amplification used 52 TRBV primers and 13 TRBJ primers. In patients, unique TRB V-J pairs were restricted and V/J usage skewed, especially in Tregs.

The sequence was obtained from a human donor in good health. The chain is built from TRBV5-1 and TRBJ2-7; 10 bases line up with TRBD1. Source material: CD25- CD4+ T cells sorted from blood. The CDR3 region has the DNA TGCGCCAGCAGCCCCCGGACAGGGGGACTCTACGAGCAGTACTTC. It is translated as CASSPRTGGLYEQYF.